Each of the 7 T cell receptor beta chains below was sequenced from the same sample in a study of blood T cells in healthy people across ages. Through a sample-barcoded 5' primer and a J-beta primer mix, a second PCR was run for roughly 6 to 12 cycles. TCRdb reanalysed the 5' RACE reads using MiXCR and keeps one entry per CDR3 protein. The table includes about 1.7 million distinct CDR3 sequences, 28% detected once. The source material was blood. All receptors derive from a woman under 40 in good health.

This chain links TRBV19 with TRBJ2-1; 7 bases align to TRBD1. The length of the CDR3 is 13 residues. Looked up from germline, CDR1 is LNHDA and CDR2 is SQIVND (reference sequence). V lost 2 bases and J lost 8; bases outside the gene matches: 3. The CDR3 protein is CASSITTGYEQFF. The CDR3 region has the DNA TGTGCCAGTAGTATAACGACAGGGTATGAGCAGTTCTTC.

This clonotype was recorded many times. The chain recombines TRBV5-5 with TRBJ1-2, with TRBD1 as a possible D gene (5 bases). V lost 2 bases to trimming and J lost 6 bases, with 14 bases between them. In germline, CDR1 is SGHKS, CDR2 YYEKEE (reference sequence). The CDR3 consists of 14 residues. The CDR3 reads CASSLLAGPDGYTF. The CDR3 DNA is TGTGCCAGCAGCTTACTAGCAGGGCCTGATGGCTACACCTTC.

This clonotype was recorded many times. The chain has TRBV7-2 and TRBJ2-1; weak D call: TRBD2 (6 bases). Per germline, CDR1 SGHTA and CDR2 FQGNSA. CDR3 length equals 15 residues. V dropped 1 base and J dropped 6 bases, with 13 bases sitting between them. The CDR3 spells CASSLEIAAVNEQFF. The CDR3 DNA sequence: TGTGCCAGCAGCTTAGAAATAGCGGCTGTCAATGAGCAGTTCTTC.

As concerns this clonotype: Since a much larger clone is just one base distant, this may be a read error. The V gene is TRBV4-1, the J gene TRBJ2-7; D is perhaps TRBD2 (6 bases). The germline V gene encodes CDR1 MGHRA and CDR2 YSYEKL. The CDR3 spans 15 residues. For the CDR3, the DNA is TGCGCCAACAGCCAAGGATCGGGGGATCTCTACGAGCAGTACTTC. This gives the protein CANSQGSGDLYEQYF.

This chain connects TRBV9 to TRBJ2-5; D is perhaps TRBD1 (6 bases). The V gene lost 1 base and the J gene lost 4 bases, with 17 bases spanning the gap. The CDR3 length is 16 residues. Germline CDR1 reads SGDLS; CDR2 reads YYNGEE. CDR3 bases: TGTGCCAGCAGCGTAACGGCAGGGGATAATGGAGAGACCCAGTACTTC. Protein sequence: CASSVTAGDNGETQYF.

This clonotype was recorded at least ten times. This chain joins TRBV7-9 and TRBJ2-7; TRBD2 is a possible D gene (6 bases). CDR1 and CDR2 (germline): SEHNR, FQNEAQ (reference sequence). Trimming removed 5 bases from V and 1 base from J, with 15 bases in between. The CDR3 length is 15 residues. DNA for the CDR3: TGTGCCAGCAGCAAGTCGACTAGTGGTTCCTACGAGCAGTACTTC. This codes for CASSKSTSGSYEQYF.

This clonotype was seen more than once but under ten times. The CDR3 region has the DNA TGTGCCAGTAAGCTAGCGGAGGGGACCTACGAGCAGTACTTC. Translating gives CASKLAEGTYEQYF. The chain employs TRBV6-1 and TRBJ2-7; 7 nucleotides match TRBD2. V shed 9 bases and J 2 bases; nucleotides not matched to a gene: 10. CDR3 length: 14 amino acids. CDR1 and CDR2 from the germline V gene are MNHNS and SASEGT.